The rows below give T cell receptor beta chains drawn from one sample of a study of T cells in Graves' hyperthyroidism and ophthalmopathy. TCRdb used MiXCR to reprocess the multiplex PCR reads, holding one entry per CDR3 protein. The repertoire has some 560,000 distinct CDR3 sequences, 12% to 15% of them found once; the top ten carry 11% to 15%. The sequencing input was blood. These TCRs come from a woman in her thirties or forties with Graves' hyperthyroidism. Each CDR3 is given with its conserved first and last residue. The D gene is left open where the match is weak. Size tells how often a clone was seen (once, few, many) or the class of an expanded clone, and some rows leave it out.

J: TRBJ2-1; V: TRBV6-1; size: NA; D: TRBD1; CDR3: CASSSPGQRGHEQFF
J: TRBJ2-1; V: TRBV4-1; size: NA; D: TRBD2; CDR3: CASSQGLSGRGEQFF
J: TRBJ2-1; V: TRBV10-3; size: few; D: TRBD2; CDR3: CAISDRTSGRVTEQFF
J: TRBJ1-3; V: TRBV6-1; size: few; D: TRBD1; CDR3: CASSQTGLGNTIYF
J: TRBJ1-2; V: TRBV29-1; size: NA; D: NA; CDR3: CSVEEGANYGYTF
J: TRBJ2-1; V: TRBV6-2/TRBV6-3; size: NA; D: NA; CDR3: CAGKTVYSSYNEQFF
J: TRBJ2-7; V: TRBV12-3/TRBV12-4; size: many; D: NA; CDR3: CASSLSRGLSHEQYF
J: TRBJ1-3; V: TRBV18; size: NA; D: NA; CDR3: CASSSQYSGNTIYF
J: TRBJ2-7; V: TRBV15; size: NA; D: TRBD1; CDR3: CATSTGQGSSYEQYF
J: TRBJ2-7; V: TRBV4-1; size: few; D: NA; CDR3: CASSQVNRPPYEQYF
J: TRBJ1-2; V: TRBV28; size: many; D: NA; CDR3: CASSPQGNYGYTF
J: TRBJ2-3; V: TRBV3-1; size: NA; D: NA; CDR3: CASSQGRWAGDTQCF
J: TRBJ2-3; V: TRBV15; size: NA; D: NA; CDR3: CATSGIASSTDTQYF
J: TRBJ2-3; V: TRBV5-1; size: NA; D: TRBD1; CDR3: CASSSGQPMNTQYF
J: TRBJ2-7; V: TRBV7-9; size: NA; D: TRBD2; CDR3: CASSPPSAGGPMYEQYF
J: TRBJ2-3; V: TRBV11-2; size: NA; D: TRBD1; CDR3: CASSYHPGQSTDTQYF